This TCR beta chain was recorded in a study of blood T cell repertoires in COVID-19. Original methodology: Counts of nucleated cells, estimated from reference gene primer amplification, were obtained. Generated by immunoSEQ multiplex PCR, the TCRdb table keeps only in-frame clones and is missing some. V, J and clone size derive from that table, while D and trimming were established from the DNA sequence. The profile shows about 270,000 clones, about 87% of them singletons. Per germline, CDR1 MDHEN and CDR2 SYDVKM. With 2 bases removed from V and 3 bases from J, the gap between germline ends came to 11 bases. CDR3 length: 14 residues. Participants had their cohort set by participant-reported clinical history.

The sequence was collected from a woman in her forties or fifties who had recovered from COVID-19. This rearrangement joins TRBV28 to TRBJ2-7; a possible D gene is TRBD2 (7 bases). Sequencing input: PBMCs or T cells enriched from blood (not recorded which). This chain's CDR3 is CASSLTGGNYEQYF. In DNA form, the CDR3 reads TGTGCCAGCAGTTTAACGGGGGGCAACTACGAGCAGTACTTC.